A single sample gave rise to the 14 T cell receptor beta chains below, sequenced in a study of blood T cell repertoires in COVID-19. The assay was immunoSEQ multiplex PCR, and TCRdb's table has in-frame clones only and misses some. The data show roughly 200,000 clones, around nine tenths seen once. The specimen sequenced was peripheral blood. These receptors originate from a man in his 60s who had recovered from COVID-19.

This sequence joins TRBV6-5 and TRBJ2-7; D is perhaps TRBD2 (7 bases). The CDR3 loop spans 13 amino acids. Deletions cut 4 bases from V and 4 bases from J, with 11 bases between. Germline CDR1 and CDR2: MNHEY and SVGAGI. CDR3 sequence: CASSSGGRYEQYF. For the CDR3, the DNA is TGTGCCAGCAGTTCGGGGGGCAGGTACGAGCAGTACTTC.

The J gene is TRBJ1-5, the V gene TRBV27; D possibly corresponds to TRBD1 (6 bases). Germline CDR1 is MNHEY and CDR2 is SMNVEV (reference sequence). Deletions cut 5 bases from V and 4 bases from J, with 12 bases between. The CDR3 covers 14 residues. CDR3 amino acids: CASSDRTPNQPQHF. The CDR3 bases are TGTGCCAGCAGTGACAGGACCCCAAATCAGCCCCAGCATTTT.

The chain's CDR3 is CASSRQGASSDGYTF. CDR3 bases: TGTGCCAGCAGCCGACAGGGGGCGAGTAGCGATGGCTACACCTTC. The chain couples TRBV7-3 to TRBJ1-2; 10 bases map to TRBD1. Trimming took 5 bases from V and 6 from J; bases not matched to a gene: 9. The CDR3 contains 15 residues. Germline V gene sequence: CDR1 SGHTA, CDR2 FQGTGA.

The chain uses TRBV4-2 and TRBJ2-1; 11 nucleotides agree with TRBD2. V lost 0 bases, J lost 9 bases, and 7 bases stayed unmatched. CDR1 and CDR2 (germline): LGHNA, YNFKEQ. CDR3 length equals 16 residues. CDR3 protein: CASSQEVAGGLSEQFF. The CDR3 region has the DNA TGTGCCAGCAGCCAAGAGGTAGCGGGGGGGCTGAGTGAGCAGTTCTTC.

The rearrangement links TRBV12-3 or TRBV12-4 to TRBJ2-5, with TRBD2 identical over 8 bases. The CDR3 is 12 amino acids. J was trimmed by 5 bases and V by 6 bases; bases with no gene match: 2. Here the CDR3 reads CASSRTSETQYF. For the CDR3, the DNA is TGTGCCAGCAGCCGGACTAGCGAGACCCAGTACTTC.

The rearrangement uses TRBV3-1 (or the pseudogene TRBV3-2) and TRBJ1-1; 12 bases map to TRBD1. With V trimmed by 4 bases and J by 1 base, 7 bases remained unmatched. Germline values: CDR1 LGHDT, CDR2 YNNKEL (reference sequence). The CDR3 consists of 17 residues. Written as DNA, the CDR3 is TGTGCCAGCAGCCCCCGGGACAGGGGGCTCGGGAACACTGAAGCTTTCTTT. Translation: CASSPRDRGLGNTEAFF.

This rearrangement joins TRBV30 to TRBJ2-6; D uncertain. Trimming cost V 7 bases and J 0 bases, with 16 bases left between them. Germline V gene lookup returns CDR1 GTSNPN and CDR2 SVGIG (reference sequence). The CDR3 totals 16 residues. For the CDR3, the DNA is TGTGCCTCCTCAGTCTCTCCCAGCTCTGGGGCCAACGTCCTGACTTTC. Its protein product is CASSVSPSSGANVLTF.

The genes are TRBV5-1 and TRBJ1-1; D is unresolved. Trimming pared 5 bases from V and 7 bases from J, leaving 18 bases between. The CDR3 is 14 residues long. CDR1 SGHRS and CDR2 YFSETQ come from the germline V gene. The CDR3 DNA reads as TGCGCCAGCAGAGAGGTTTCGGGGTGGGGTGAAGCTTTCTTT. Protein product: CASREVSGWGEAFF.

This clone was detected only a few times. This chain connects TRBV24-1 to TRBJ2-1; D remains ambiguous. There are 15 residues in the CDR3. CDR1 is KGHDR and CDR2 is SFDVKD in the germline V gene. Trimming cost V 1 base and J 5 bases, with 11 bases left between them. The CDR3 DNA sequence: TGTGCCACCAGTGATTTAACCCGAGACAACAATGAGCAGTTCTTC. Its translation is CATSDLTRDNNEQFF.

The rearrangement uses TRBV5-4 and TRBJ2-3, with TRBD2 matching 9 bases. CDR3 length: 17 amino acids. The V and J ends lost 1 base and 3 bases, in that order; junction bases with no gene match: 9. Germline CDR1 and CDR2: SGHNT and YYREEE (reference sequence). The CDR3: CASSLYSGSRGTDTQYF. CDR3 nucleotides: TGTGCCAGCAGCTTGTATAGCGGGAGCAGGGGTACAGATACGCAGTATTTT.

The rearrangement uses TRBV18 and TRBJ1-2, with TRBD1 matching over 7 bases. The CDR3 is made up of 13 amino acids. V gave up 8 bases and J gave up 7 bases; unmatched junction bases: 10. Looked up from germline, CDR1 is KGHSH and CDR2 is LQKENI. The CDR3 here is CASRDSITSGYTF. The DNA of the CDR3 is TGTGCCAGCCGGGACAGTATTACGAGTGGCTACACCTTC. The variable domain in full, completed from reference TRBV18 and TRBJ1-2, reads NAGVMQNPRHLVRRRGQEARLRCSPMKGHSHVYWYRQLPEEGLKFMVYLQKENIIDESGMPKERFSAEFPKEGPSILRIQQVVRGDSAAYFCASRDSITSGYTFGSGTRLTVV.

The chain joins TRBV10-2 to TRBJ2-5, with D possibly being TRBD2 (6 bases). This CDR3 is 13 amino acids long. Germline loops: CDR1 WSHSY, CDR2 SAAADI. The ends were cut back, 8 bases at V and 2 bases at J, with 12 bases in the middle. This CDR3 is CASLPGGQETQYF. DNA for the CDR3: TGCGCCAGCCTTCCAGGAGGGCAAGAGACCCAGTACTTC.

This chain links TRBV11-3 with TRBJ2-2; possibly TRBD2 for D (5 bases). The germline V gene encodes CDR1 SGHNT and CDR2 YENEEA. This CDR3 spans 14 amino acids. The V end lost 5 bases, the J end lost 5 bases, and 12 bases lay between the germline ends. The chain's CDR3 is CASSPRPGTGELFF. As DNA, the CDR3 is TGTGCCAGCAGCCCCCGACCGGGGACCGGGGAGCTGTTTTTT.

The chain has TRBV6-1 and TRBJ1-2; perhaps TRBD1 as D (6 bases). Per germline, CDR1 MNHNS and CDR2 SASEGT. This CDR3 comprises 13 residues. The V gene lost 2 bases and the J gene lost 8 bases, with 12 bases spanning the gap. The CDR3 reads CASSESGHRGYTF. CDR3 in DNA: TGTGCCAGCAGTGAATCGGGACACCGGGGCTACACCTTC.